Listed below are T cell receptor beta chains from one sample, sequenced in a study of early T cells in non-severe SARS-CoV-2 infection. TCRdb re-derived calls from the 5' RACE reads in MiXCR, one entry per CDR3 protein. Altogether 65,000 to 95,000 distinct CDR3 sequences are present, 5% being singletons, with the ten largest covering about 7%. The sample was whole blood, taken at baseline. The receptors here all came from an adult who was a healthcare worker with PCR-confirmed SARS-CoV-2 infection or an uninfected control (not recorded which). The CDR3 runs from the conserved cysteine through the conserved F or W. The D gene is left open where the match is weak. The size entry is marked missing in some rows and otherwise reads once, few, many or a size class.

CDR3,DNA,D,J,size,V
CASRTGEGYNSPLHF,TGTGCCAGCAGGACAGGGGAAGGGTATAATTCACCCCTCCACTTT,TRBD1,TRBJ1-6,NA,TRBV11-2
CASSPSAGREDGYTF,TGTGCCAGCAGCCCCTCGGCAGGGAGGGAGGATGGCTACACCTTC,NA,TRBJ1-2,many,TRBV7-9
CSLWWSGRASDNEQFF,TGCAGTCTCTGGTGGAGCGGGAGGGCCTCAGACAATGAGCAGTTCTTC,TRBD2,TRBJ2-1,many,TRBV20-1
CASSILTGGSYNEQFF,TGTGCCAGCAGTATCCTGACGGGGGGCTCCTACAATGAGCAGTTCTTC,TRBD2,TRBJ2-1,few,TRBV27
CASSWTSGSPGANVLTF,TGCGCCAGCAGCTGGACTAGCGGGAGCCCTGGGGCCAACGTCCTGACTTTC,TRBD2,TRBJ2-6,few,TRBV5-1
CASSPGRAGGRLGTGELFF,TGTGCCAGCAGCCCCGGTAGAGCGGGAGGGCGACTAGGCACCGGGGAGCTGTTTTTT,TRBD2,TRBJ2-2,few,TRBV12-3/TRBV12-4
CAITRGGANTGELFF,TGTGCCATCACCAGGGGGGGAGCGAACACCGGGGAGCTGTTTTTT,NA,TRBJ2-2,many,TRBV10-3
CSGDRKNTGELFF,TGCAGTGGGGACCGAAAAAACACCGGGGAGCTGTTTTTT,NA,TRBJ2-2,many,TRBV20-1
CASILAGVDNEQFF,TGTGCCAGCATTCTAGCGGGAGTGGACAATGAGCAGTTCTTC,TRBD2,TRBJ2-1,many,TRBV12-3/TRBV12-4
CASSIAGVGTEAFF,TGTGCCAGTAGTATAGCGGGGGTCGGCACTGAAGCTTTCTTT,NA,TRBJ1-1,NA,TRBV19
CASSPHGANVLTF,TGTGCCAGCAGCCCACATGGGGCCAACGTCCTGACTTTC,NA,TRBJ2-6,many,TRBV7-3
CSALPGTGLYF,TGCAGTGCTCTGCCCGGGACAGGGTTATACTTC,TRBD1,TRBJ2-1,many,TRBV20-1
CAWSVDTNNEQFF,TGTGCCTGGAGTGTAGACACCAACAATGAGCAGTTCTTC,NA,TRBJ2-1,many,TRBV30
CASTPGLAHPAVFF,TGTGCCAGCACCCCGGGACTAGCGCACCCGGCGGTGTTTTTT,TRBD2,TRBJ2-2,few,TRBV2
CASSLVQVSTEAFF,TGTGCCAGCAGCTTGGTCCAAGTTAGCACTGAAGCTTTCTTT,NA,TRBJ1-1,many,TRBV5-5
CASSDKGGRVNIQYF,TGTGCCAGCAGCGATAAAGGGGGCCGGGTAAACATTCAGTACTTC,NA,TRBJ2-4,NA,TRBV21-1